Below, one TCR beta chain is given with its context. Its specificity is unknown. The data stem from a study of cytomegalovirus exposure and HLA in healthy donors. Study-wide results and limits: In an earlier analysis, most TCR beta V segments were productive about 87% or about 30% of the time. Most CMV-associated TCR beta chains were later found to appear HLA-restricted. Researchers reportedly found TCR beta sequences accurately predicted most subjects' HLA-A and HLA-B alleles.

PCR primers comprised 60 Vbeta and 13 Jbeta primers. Authors' methods: It was a later analysis that counted approximately 81 million unique TCR beta chains, of which roughly 11 million were shared. Generated by immunoSEQ multiplex PCR, the TCRdb table keeps only in-frame clones and is missing some. The D gene and trimming were derived from the DNA, and the V and J assignments and clone size from that table. This sample yields about 190,000 clones, of which 65% to 80% are seen a single time; approximately 1.1% belongs to the top ten. V shed 5 bases and J shed 0 bases, with 10 bases lying between them. Per the germline V gene, CDR1 is SGHTA and CDR2 is FQGNSA. The CDR3 spans 14 residues.

The sequenced sample was PBMCs. The chain employs TRBV7-2 and TRBJ1-1; possibly TRBD1 for D (5 bases). The source of this sequence is a woman between 40 and 55 years old in good health and CMV-seronegative. The CDR3, as DNA: TGTGCCAGCAGCCAGGGCGTCATGAACACTGAAGCTTTCTTT. Amino acids: CASSQGVMNTEAFF.